A single sample is the source of the 23 T cell receptor beta chains below, sequenced in a study of blood T cell repertoires in COVID-19 (dated by TCRdb to 2020 to 2022). Library prep was done by the immunoSEQ multiplex PCR assay. TCRdb obtained this table from immuneACCESS and retained in-frame rearrangements with V and J assigned. These tables miss some clones; where compared with another copy, unresolved V genes account for less than half of the shortfall, and the remainder is unexplained. Within this sample are about 98,000 clones, with around 76% of them counted one time only. Together, the top ten hold approximately 20% of the sample. The specimen was peripheral blood. Source of these receptors: a man older than 75 with acute or convalescent COVID-19.

The chain recombines TRBV9 with TRBJ1-6; TRBD1 matches at 10 bases. The CDR3 sequence is 16 residues long. V gave up 2 bases and J gave up 6 bases; unmatched junction bases: 5. Per the germline V gene, CDR1 is SGDLS and CDR2 is YYNGEE. The CDR3 loop is CASSVTDRGGNSPLHF. Written as DNA, the CDR3 is TGTGCCAGCAGCGTCACGGACAGGGGGGGTAATTCACCCCTCCACTTT. The whole variable domain, filled in from reference TRBV9 and TRBJ1-6, reads DSGVTQTPKHLITATGQRVTLRCSPRSGDLSVYWYQQSLDQGLQFLIQYYNGEERAKGNILERFSAQQFPDLHSELNLSSLELGDSALYFCASSVTDRGGNSPLHFGNGTRLTVT.

The rearrangement joins TRBV27 to TRBJ2-1; 7 positions agree with TRBD2. CDR3 length: 14 amino acids. Looked up from germline, CDR1 is MNHEY and CDR2 is SMNVEV (reference sequence). The V segment lost 3 bases and the J segment 9 bases; nucleotides outside the gene matches: 8. The CDR3 reads CASSLSGLGAEQFF. In nucleotides, the CDR3 is TGTGCCAGCAGTTTGTCCGGACTAGGGGCTGAGCAGTTCTTC.

About this clone itself: At one end, the junction sequence differs from germline, possibly due to a read error. The chain has TRBV27 and TRBJ2-5, with 8 bases lining up with TRBD2. Germline loops: CDR1 MNHEY, CDR2 SMNVEV (reference sequence). The length of the CDR3 is 15 residues. CDR3 sequence reads: CASSLSGTRQETQYF. CDR3 nucleotide sequence: TGTGCCAGCAGTCTATCCGGGACTAGGCAAGAGACCCAGTACTTC.

This chain links TRBV21-1 with TRBJ1-2. TRBV21-1 is marked as a pseudogene. The CDR3 runs to 14 residues. CDR3 sequence reads: CASSKGPVEGGYTF. The CDR3 coding sequence is TGTGCCAGCAGCAAAGGGCCGGTTGAGGGTGGCTACACCTTC.

The CDR3 region is CAWSGLGTDTQYF. The CDR3 DNA reads TGTGCCTGGAGTGGACTGGGCACAGATACGCAGTATTTT. V and J are TRBV30 and TRBJ2-3; D not resolved. The CDR3 contains 13 residues. Germline V gene sequence: CDR1 GTSNPN, CDR2 SVGIG (reference sequence). V lost 1 base, J lost 1 base, and 6 bases lay in between.

This sequence joins TRBV4-3 and TRBJ1-2, with 7 bases matching TRBD1. The CDR3 consists of 16 residues. With 5 bases clipped from V and 3 bases from J, the junction kept 12 bases outside the gene matches. CDR1 LGHNA and CDR2 YSLEER come from the germline V gene. CDR3 nucleotide sequence: TGCGCCAGCAGCGAGGGAACAGGGGCAGGAGACTATGGCTACACCTTC. Its translation is CASSEGTGAGDYGYTF.

The V call is TRBV29-1, the J call TRBJ1-2, with D perhaps TRBD1 (6 bases). The germline V and J ends were trimmed by 6 bases and 7 bases, with 27 bases remaining between them. From germline, CDR1 is SQVTM and CDR2 ANQGSEA. The CDR3 runs 16 residues. The CDR3 reads CSVSAVGAGVTGGYTF. As DNA, the CDR3 is TGCAGCGTGTCAGCCGTTGGGGCAGGGGTTACGGGTGGCTACACCTTC.

This rearrangement joins TRBV27 to TRBJ1-5, with D perhaps TRBD1 (5 bases). Per the germline V gene, CDR1 is MNHEY and CDR2 is SMNVEV (reference sequence). CDR3 length: 14 amino acids. V was trimmed by 0 bases and J by 2 bases, leaving 5 bases between them. In DNA form, the CDR3 reads TGTGCCAGCAGTTTATCAGGGGGCAATCAGCCCCAGCATTTT. It encodes CASSLSGGNQPQHF.

This chain joins TRBV29-1 and TRBJ2-1; 9 bases agree with TRBD1. V trimming: 7 bases; J trimming: 4 bases; junction bases outside the gene matches: 8. The V gene's germline CDR1 is SQVTM and CDR2 ANQGSEA. This CDR3 contains 14 residues. The CDR3 DNA reads TGCAGCGCCCCGCCGACAGGGGGGTACAATGAGCAGTTCTTC. It is translated as CSAPPTGGYNEQFF.

The chain couples TRBV5-1 to TRBJ2-1; a possible D gene is TRBD1 (5 bases). The CDR3 sequence is 13 residues long. Germline assignment: CDR1 SGHRS and CDR2 YFSETQ. Trimming removed 3 bases from V and 14 bases from J, with 18 bases in between. CDR3 protein: CASSSAASSGKFF. The CDR3 region has the DNA TGCGCCAGCAGCTCGGCCGCATCGTCAGGGAAGTTCTTC. The full variable domain, with the rest looked up from reference TRBV5-1 and TRBJ2-1, is KAGVTQTPRYLIKTRGQQVTLSCSPISGHRSVSWYQQTPGQGLQFLFEYFSETQRNKGNFPGRFSGRQFSNSRSEMNVSTLELGDSALYLCASSSAASSGKFFGPGTRLTVL.

The V gene is TRBV4-3, the J gene TRBJ1-2; 12 bases fit TRBD1. Germline V gives CDR1 LGHNA, CDR2 YSLEER. The CDR3 runs 17 residues. The junction had 9 bases not matched to a gene; V was cut back by 3 bases and J by 4 bases. The DNA for the CDR3 is TGCGCCAGCAGCCAGGCCGGGACAGGGGGCGCTCTCTATGGCTACACCTTC. Its protein is CASSQAGTGGALYGYTF.

Only a few counts were recorded for this clone. The CDR3 sequence is CASSQDEWEQFF. The CDR3 bases are TGCGCCAGCAGCCAAGATGAGTGGGAGCAGTTCTTC. This rearrangement joins TRBV4-3 to TRBJ2-1; D ambiguous. Trimming cost V 0 bases and J 10 bases, with 7 bases left between them. Germline V gene data show CDR1 as LGHNA and CDR2 as YSLEER. The CDR3 covers 12 residues.

A single count supports this clone. The chain recombines TRBV3-1 (or the pseudogene TRBV3-2) with TRBJ1-4; D is perhaps TRBD1 (5 bases). The CDR3 contains 14 residues. Germline loops: CDR1 LGHDT, CDR2 YNNKEL (reference sequence). The V end lost 3 bases, the J end lost 2 bases, and 7 bases lay between the germline ends. The DNA for the CDR3 is TGTGCCAGCAGCCATGGGGGGACTAATGAAAAACTGTTTTTT. As protein: CASSHGGTNEKLFF.

This chain links TRBV7-2 with TRBJ2-7, with a tentative D call TRBD2 (5 bases). With 1 base removed from V and 6 bases from J, the gap between germline ends came to 7 bases. CDR1 is SGHTA, CDR2 FQGNSA, per germline. The CDR3 is 12 residues long. DNA of the CDR3: TGTGCCAGCAGCTTAGGGAGGTTCGAGCAGTACTTC. It encodes CASSLGRFEQYF.

CDR3 amino acids: CASSPPTRAQETQYF. The CDR3 nucleotides are TGTGCCAGCTCACCACCGACTAGGGCTCAAGAGACCCAGTACTTC. This sequence joins TRBV18 and TRBJ2-5; TRBD2 might be the D (6 bases). V lost 0 bases, J lost 2 bases, and 10 bases lay in between. The CDR3 loop spans 15 amino acids. Germline V CDR1 and CDR2: KGHSH, LQKENI.

V and J are TRBV7-2 and TRBJ2-7, with 11 bases lining up with TRBD1. The CDR3 extends over 16 amino acids. Germline lookup yields CDR1 SGHTA and CDR2 FQGNSA. Trimming took 1 base from V and 6 from J; bases not matched to a gene: 8. The CDR3 spells CASSLGGQGALAEQYF. CDR3 coding DNA: TGTGCCAGCAGCTTAGGAGGACAGGGGGCCCTCGCCGAGCAGTACTTC.

V gene TRBV11-2 combines with J gene TRBJ1-5; 7 bases align to TRBD1. The CDR3 is 16 amino acids. Germline V gene lookup returns CDR1 SGHAT and CDR2 FQNNGV. The ends lost 4 bases at V and 7 bases at J; junction bases unmatched: 13. The CDR3 DNA reads as TGTGCCAGCAGCTCCCGCCCCCAGGGGGGAAGCCAGCCCCAGCATTTT. It specifies CASSSRPQGGSQPQHF.

This chain joins TRBV6-5 and TRBJ2-1; 9 positions agree with TRBD2. Trimming removed 6 bases from V and 8 bases from J; junction bases left unmatched: 11. This CDR3 is 15 amino acids long. Germline CDR1 MNHEY, CDR2 SVGAGI. CDR3 sequence (DNA): TGTGCCAGCAGAGGGCTAGCGGGGCCATCGGATGAGCAGTTCTTC. Its translation is CASRGLAGPSDEQFF.

A word on this clone: The sample carries other DNA sequences with the same CDR3. V gene TRBV28 combines with J gene TRBJ2-2; no clear D. This CDR3 spans 15 amino acids. Trimming shortened V by 3 bases and J by 2 bases, and 10 bases separated the two germline ends. Per germline, CDR1 MDHEN and CDR2 SYDVKM. In nucleotides, the CDR3 is TGTGCCAGCAGTTTGGCAGGAACTAACACCGGGGAGCTGTTTTTT. Protein sequence: CASSLAGTNTGELFF.

The genes are TRBV3-1 (or the pseudogene TRBV3-2) and TRBJ1-2; D is possibly TRBD1 (5 bases). The CDR3 has 14 residues. The germline CDR1 and CDR2 sequences are LGHDT and YNNKEL (reference sequence). V lost 1 base and J lost 1, with 7 bases in between. The CDR3 loop is CASSQGGSNYGYTF. For the CDR3, the DNA is TGTGCCAGCAGCCAAGGGGGCAGTAACTATGGCTACACCTTC.

In its sample, this clone was seen a few times. The gene calls are TRBV7-8 and TRBJ2-3; TRBD2 agrees at 14 bases. Germline trimming cut 5 bases from V and 3 bases from J; bases unmatched to any gene: 4. Looked up from germline, CDR1 is SGHVS and CDR2 is FQNEAQ. CDR3 length: 16 residues. The CDR3, as DNA: TGTGCCAGCAGCACCCGGACTAGCGGGGGGACAGATACGCAGTATTTT. Protein sequence: CASSTRTSGGTDTQYF. Supplemented by reference TRBV7-8 and TRBJ2-3, the full variable domain reads GAGVSQSPRYKVAKRGQDVALRCDPISGHVSLFWYQQALGQGPEFLTYFQNEAQLDKSGLPSDRFFAERPEGSVSTLKIQRTQQEDSAVYLCASSTRTSGGTDTQYFGPGTRLTVL.

In its sample, this clone was seen once. V usage is TRBV11-2 and J usage is TRBJ1-5, with D perhaps TRBD1 (6 bases). The ends were cut back, 5 bases at V and 8 bases at J, with 13 bases in the middle. The CDR3 runs to 13 residues. CDR1 and CDR2 from the germline V gene are SGHAT and FQNNGV. CDR3 nucleotide sequence: TGTGCCAGCAGCGCGCGGGGGGCAGAGCCCCAGCATTTT. It encodes CASSARGAEPQHF.

This clone has a handful of counts. As DNA, the CDR3 is TGCAGTGCTAGTAGGCTAGCGGGACCCAATGAGCAGTTCTTC. This sequence encodes CSASRLAGPNEQFF. J is TRBJ2-1 and V is TRBV20-1; 9 positions agree with TRBD2. The CDR3 totals 14 residues. The V segment lost 3 bases and the J segment 6 bases; nucleotides outside the gene matches: 6. Germline V gene lookup returns CDR1 DFQATT and CDR2 SNEGSKA (reference sequence).